What follows are 20 T cell receptor beta chains derived from one specimen sequenced in a study of T cells expressing NK-cell markers (dated by TCRdb to the early 2020s). The library came from 5' RACE. Instrument used: Illumina HiSeq 2000. One entry per CDR3 protein sequence results from the TCRdb reprocessing of the reads, with DNA left out. The table for this sample lists approximately 550,000 distinct CDR3 sequences. Around 4% of the sample is in the top ten clones. Sequencing was done on a sample of blood T cells: a sorted CD56 or NKG2C T cell subset, CD4+ or CD8+ T cells, or bulk PBMC T cells (not recorded which). These receptors came from a man aged 18 to 29 in good health. Donor details come from another sample of the same person, matched by shared clones.

This rearrangement joins TRBV19 to TRBJ2-5; TCRdb selects TRBD2, and the lack of DNA leaves this call unchecked. Germline loops: CDR1 LNHDA, CDR2 SQIVND (reference sequence). The CDR3 spans 15 residues. CDR3 sequence reads: CASSSHPPNQETQYF.

The chain is built from TRBV6-5 and TRBJ1-1. CDR3 length: 13 residues. Germline loops: CDR1 MNHEY, CDR2 SVGAGI. The CDR3 is CASSLRDKQTAFF.

This rearrangement joins TRBV20-1 to TRBJ2-5. This CDR3 comprises 14 residues. CDR1 and CDR2 (germline): DFQATT, SNEGSKA (reference sequence). CDR3 sequence reads: CSAKRDVLQETQYF.

The rearrangement joins TRBV5-6 to TRBJ2-5. The CDR3 contains 12 residues. The V gene's germline CDR1 is SGHDT and CDR2 YYEEEE. CDR3 loop: CASSISLETQYF.

This CDR3 reads CATLPGLAGGSYNEQFF. The chain joins TRBV28 to TRBJ2-1; TCRdb gives TRBD2 as the D gene, but with no DNA this cannot be confirmed. The CDR3 has 17 residues. Germline-derived CDR1 and CDR2 are MDHEN and SYDVKM.

J is TRBJ2-7 and V is TRBV6-2 or TRBV6-3. The CDR3 spans 13 residues. Per the germline V gene, CDR1 is MNHEY and CDR2 is SVGEGT. The CDR3 reads CASSYSGLDEQYF.

The chain has TRBV5-1 and TRBJ2-5; the D call from TCRdb, TRBD2, cannot be confirmed without DNA. Germline loops: CDR1 SGHRS, CDR2 YFSETQ. The CDR3 is 15 residues long. CDR3 sequence reads: CASSPEAGALETQYF.

The J gene is TRBJ2-3, the V gene TRBV3-1; checking the TCRdb D call of TRBD2 is not possible without DNA. CDR3 length: 16 amino acids. Germline lookup yields CDR1 LGHDT and CDR2 YNNKEL (reference sequence). The CDR3: CASSQVALRSGREMYF.

CDR3 sequence reads: CASSLQGLAGDTQYF. The gene calls are TRBV27 and TRBJ2-3; TCRdb's assignment of TRBD2 cannot be checked, as there is no DNA. Germline V gene sequence: CDR1 MNHEY, CDR2 SMNVEV (reference sequence). The CDR3 has 15 amino acids.

The rearrangement joins TRBV28 to TRBJ1-1. This CDR3 is built from 15 residues. Germline values: CDR1 MDHEN, CDR2 SYDVKM. The CDR3 sequence is CASSSAGSTYTEAFF.

The chain couples TRBV25-1 to TRBJ1-4; checking the TCRdb D call of TRBD1 is not possible without DNA. CDR1 and CDR2 (germline): MGHDK, SYGVNS. The CDR3 sequence is 13 residues long. The CDR3 protein is CASRLQGTEKLFF.

This chain links TRBV29-1 with TRBJ2-5. Germline lookup yields CDR1 SQVTM and CDR2 ANQGSEA. The CDR3 loop spans 13 amino acids. CDR3: CSVDAKGGETQYF.

This chain joins TRBV27 and TRBJ2-7; TCRdb outputs TRBD2, but without DNA this stays unchecked. The CDR3 is 14 amino acids. From germline, CDR1 is MNHEY and CDR2 SMNVEV (reference sequence). The CDR3 loop reads CASRGRAFGYEQYF.

The chain recombines TRBV6-1 with TRBJ2-1; there is no DNA to check the TCRdb D call of TRBD2. The CDR3 is 15 residues long. CDR1 MNHNS and CDR2 SASEGT come from the germline V gene. The CDR3: CASSRGLAGGLEQFF.

This chain connects TRBV7-8 to TRBJ2-1; TCRdb designates TRBD2, a call that cannot be tested without DNA. Germline CDR1 SGHVS, CDR2 FQNEAQ. CDR3 size: 14 residues. The CDR3 is CASSPGENYNEQFF.

The rearrangement joins TRBV7-9 to TRBJ2-7; TCRdb selects TRBD1, and the lack of DNA leaves this call unchecked. The CDR3 consists of 14 residues. The germline V gene encodes CDR1 SEHNR and CDR2 FQNEAQ (reference sequence). The CDR3 sequence: CASSRGTLGSEQYF.

The CDR3 loop reads CAINRGLAGEEQYF. This rearrangement joins TRBV10-3 to TRBJ2-7; TCRdb names TRBD2, which stays unverified in the absence of DNA. The CDR3 loop spans 14 amino acids. Germline values: CDR1 ENHRY, CDR2 SYGVKD.

The V gene is TRBV9, the J gene TRBJ2-1; the TCRdb call, TRBD2, lacks DNA for checking. CDR1 and CDR2 (germline): SGDLS, YYNGEE. The CDR3 has 16 amino acids. This CDR3 reads CASSVDRLAGVDEQFF.

The V call is TRBV12-3 or TRBV12-4, the J call TRBJ2-3; TCRdb picks TRBD1, but there is no DNA to check that call. The CDR3 is made up of 16 amino acids. The CDR3 reads CASSLWGPTWADTQYF.

The V and J genes are TRBV19 and TRBJ2-1; no DNA is available, so the TRBD1 call from TCRdb remains unchecked. The CDR3 consists of 14 residues. CDR1 LNHDA and CDR2 SQIVND come from the germline V gene (reference sequence). CDR3 sequence: CASSRQHSYNEQFF. The full variable domain, in which reference TRBV19 and TRBJ2-1 provide the parts outside the CDR3, is DGGITQSPKYLFRKEGQNVTLSCEQNLNHDAMYWYRQDPGQGLRLIYYSQIVNDFQKGDIAEGYSVSREKKESFPLTVTSAQKNPTAFYLCASSRQHSYNEQFFGPGTRLTVL.